These 28 T cell receptor beta chains share one sample of origin, sequenced in a study of shared clonotypes between healthy human individuals. Produced via immunoSEQ multiplex PCR; TCRdb's table is partial and in-frame only. In the table there are millions of clones, roughly 94% of which are singletons. The sequenced sample was naive CD4+ T cells sorted from blood. The subset: CD45RA+ positively selected. These receptors were collected from a young man in good health.

The rearrangement uses TRBV25-1 and TRBJ1-6; 8 bases match TRBD1. CDR1 is MGHDK, CDR2 SYGVNS, per germline. This CDR3 region has 14 residues. V was clipped by 2 bases and J by 6 bases; unmatched bases: 0. CDR3 in amino acids: CASSETGGNSPLHF. The CDR3 DNA reads TGTGCCAGCAGTGAAACAGGGGGTAATTCACCCCTCCACTTT.

V and J are TRBV7-9 and TRBJ2-5; D remains unclear. Per germline, CDR1 SEHNR and CDR2 FQNEAQ (reference sequence). V dropped 2 bases and J dropped 4 bases, with 17 bases sitting between them. The CDR3 covers 16 residues. CDR3 sequence reads: CASSLRVTSGPETQYF. The DNA for the CDR3 is TGTGCCAGCAGCTTAAGAGTGACGTCCGGGCCAGAGACCCAGTACTTC. The full variable domain, in which reference TRBV7-9 and TRBJ2-5 provide the parts outside the CDR3, is DTGVSQNPRHKITKRGQNVTFRCDPISEHNRLYWYRQTLGQGPEFLTYFQNEAQLEKSRLLSDRFSAERPKGSFSTLEIQRTEQGDSAMYLCASSLRVTSGPETQYFGPGTRLLVL.

V and J are TRBV7-9 and TRBJ1-2, with unresolved D. This CDR3 spans 12 amino acids. Germline CDR1 reads SEHNR; CDR2 reads FQNEAQ (reference sequence). Between the trimmed V and J ends, which lost 5 bases and 7 bases, there was a span of 11 bases. The CDR3 sequence: CASSREGRGYTF. Written as DNA, the CDR3 is TGTGCCAGCAGCCGTGAGGGCCGTGGCTACACCTTC.

This chain uses TRBV29-1 with TRBJ2-1; tentative D call: TRBD2 (5 bases). The CDR3 is 19 residues long. Germline CDR1 is SQVTM and CDR2 is ANQGSEA. The V gene lost 8 bases and the J gene lost 0 bases, with 29 bases spanning the gap. This CDR3 is CSHYTLSSRTSRSYNEQFF. CDR3 coding DNA: TGCAGCCATTATACCCTCTCGTCAAGGACTTCTCGCTCCTACAATGAGCAGTTCTTC.

A remark on this clone: Other DNA variants within this sample encode the same CDR3. V is TRBV5-1 and J is TRBJ1-2; D gene ambiguous. The ends were cut back, 0 bases at V and 6 bases at J, with 9 bases in the middle. Germline assignment: CDR1 SGHRS and CDR2 YFSETQ. The CDR3 is made up of 13 amino acids. CDR3 sequence reads: CASSLAGVNGYTF. In DNA form, the CDR3 reads TGCGCCAGCAGCTTGGCTGGGGTTAATGGCTACACCTTC.

The CDR3 reads CAWTSRFRTGELFF. CDR3 nucleotide sequence: TGTGCCTGGACCTCCCGTTTCCGCACCGGGGAGCTGTTTTTT. V is TRBV30 and J is TRBJ2-2; no reliable D call. V lost 4 bases and J lost 4, with 13 bases in between. CDR1 GTSNPN and CDR2 SVGIG come from the germline V gene (reference sequence). CDR3 size: 14 residues.

This clone appeared once. V gene TRBV9 combines with J gene TRBJ2-7; D is perhaps TRBD1 (5 bases). The CDR3 consists of 13 residues. The V gene lost 0 bases and the J gene lost 6 bases, with 10 bases spanning the gap. The germline gives CDR1 SGDLS, CDR2 YYNGEE. CDR3 loop: CASSVEAGPEQYF. The CDR3 DNA reads TGTGCCAGCAGCGTAGAGGCAGGGCCCGAGCAGTACTTC.

This rearrangement joins TRBV6-1 to TRBJ1-6; D unclear. Looked up from germline, CDR1 is MNHNS and CDR2 is SASEGT. The V end was cut by 7 bases, the J end by 4 bases, with 2 bases between. CDR3 size: 11 residues. CDR3 bases: TGTGCCAGCAAGTATAATTCACCCCTCCACTTT. Translated, it gives CASKYNSPLHF.

The table lists this clone with a few counts. V and J are TRBV14 and TRBJ2-7; D gene ambiguous. Trimming pared 1 base from V and 6 bases from J, leaving 7 bases between. The CDR3 totals 12 residues. Germline V gene sequence: CDR1 SGHDN, CDR2 FVKESK. The CDR3 coding sequence is TGTGCCAGCAGCCAAGCCCGCGTCGAGCAGTACTTC. Protein: CASSQARVEQYF.

The chain is built from TRBV6-1 and TRBJ2-1; 9 bases match TRBD1. Trimming removed 6 bases from V and 3 bases from J; junction bases left unmatched: 6. The CDR3 has 15 residues. Germline lookup yields CDR1 MNHNS and CDR2 SASEGT. The CDR3 sequence: CASSADRGNYNEQFF. In DNA form, the CDR3 reads TGTGCCAGCAGCGCCGACAGGGGGAACTACAATGAGCAGTTCTTC.

V gene TRBV7-9 combines with J gene TRBJ2-2; D is possibly TRBD2 (6 bases). Looked up from germline, CDR1 is SEHNR and CDR2 is FQNEAQ (reference sequence). Trimming shortened V by 6 bases and J by 4 bases, and 12 bases separated the two germline ends. The CDR3 consists of 14 residues. The CDR3 DNA sequence: TGTGCCAGCAGTCCGGGCGGGGCCACCGGGGAGCTGTTTTTT. As protein: CASSPGGATGELFF.

This clone came up a few times. This rearrangement joins TRBV7-9 to TRBJ1-4, with D unclear. The CDR3 contains 14 residues. Germline V CDR1 and CDR2: SEHNR, FQNEAQ (reference sequence). The V and J ends lost 5 bases and 8 bases respectively, with 15 bases between them. The DNA for the CDR3 is TGTGCCAGCAGCCGGCCGCGGGATGGCGAAAAACTGTTTTTT. Translation: CASSRPRDGEKLFF.

The CDR3 is CASSLRETSNYGYTF. DNA for the CDR3: TGTGCCAGCAGCTTAAGAGAAACCTCTAACTATGGCTACACCTTC. V usage is TRBV7-9 and J usage is TRBJ1-2; D ambiguous. CDR3 length: 15 residues. CDR1 SEHNR and CDR2 FQNEAQ come from the germline V gene (reference sequence). V lost 2 bases and J lost 0, with 10 bases in between.

The CDR3 protein is CASRGGGNTGELFF. The CDR3 bases are TGCGCCAGCCGTGGCGGAGGGAACACCGGGGAGCTGTTTTTT. This chain connects TRBV5-1 to TRBJ2-2, with D possibly matching TRBD2 (5 bases). The CDR3 contains 14 residues. Germline CDR1 reads SGHRS; CDR2 reads YFSETQ. V lost 7 bases and J lost 1, with 11 bases in between.

The chain couples TRBV6-5 to TRBJ1-1; no definite D call. The germline V and J ends were trimmed by 6 bases and 7 bases, with 21 bases remaining between them. Per the germline V gene, CDR1 is MNHEY and CDR2 is SVGAGI. This CDR3 has 15 amino acids. The CDR3 is CASSPEWPGFSEAFF. The CDR3 DNA reads as TGTGCCAGCAGCCCTGAGTGGCCTGGTTTTAGTGAAGCTTTCTTT.

This clone was recorded once. This chain links TRBV5-1 with TRBJ2-5; D is unclear. Judging by the DNA end, TRBJ2-7 fits better; the J call may be wrong. The CDR3 spans 14 residues. CDR1 is SGHRS, CDR2 YFSETQ, per germline. The CDR3 region has the DNA TGCGCCAGCAGCCCTCTGGCAGAATCCTACGAGCAGTACTTC. Residues: CASSPLAESYEQYF.

J is TRBJ2-1 and V is TRBV5-4, with TRBD2 matching 11 bases. The V and J ends lost 4 bases and 5 bases, in that order; junction bases with no gene match: 8. The germline V gene encodes CDR1 SGHNT and CDR2 YYREEE (reference sequence). This CDR3 region has 16 residues. The CDR3 loop reads CASSGVAGGLDNEQFF. In DNA form, the CDR3 reads TGTGCCAGCAGCGGAGTAGCGGGAGGGCTCGACAATGAGCAGTTCTTC.

The rearrangement joins TRBV6-6 to TRBJ1-5; the D is unclear. The CDR3 consists of 12 residues. Trimming took 3 bases from V and 7 from J, leaving 7 bases between them. Germline-derived CDR1 and CDR2 are MNHNY and SVGAGI (reference sequence). The CDR3 loop reads CASSYGVQPQHF. The CDR3 DNA reads as TGTGCCAGCAGTTATGGGGTGCAGCCCCAGCATTTT.

This sequence joins TRBV6-5 and TRBJ1-6, with D hard to call. CDR3 length: 15 residues. V lost 6 bases to trimming and J lost 6 bases, with 15 bases between them. Germline V CDR1 and CDR2: MNHEY, SVGAGI. Here the CDR3 reads CASSPWQIRNSPLHF. The CDR3 DNA reads TGTGCCAGCAGCCCCTGGCAGATCCGTAATTCACCCCTCCACTTT.

The CDR3 reads CASSYRQGLGYTF. DNA for the CDR3: TGTGCCAGCAGTTACCGGCAAGGGCTTGGCTACACCTTC. J is TRBJ1-2 and V is TRBV6-6; D ambiguous. CDR1 is MNHNY and CDR2 is SVGAGI in the germline V gene (reference sequence). Trimming took 2 bases from V and 7 from J, leaving 11 bases between them. CDR3 length equals 13 residues.

This chain uses TRBV10-3 with TRBJ2-7; tentative D call: TRBD1 (6 bases). The germline V gene encodes CDR1 ENHRY and CDR2 SYGVKD. CDR3 length equals 14 residues. The germline V and J ends were trimmed by 4 bases and 4 bases, with 14 bases remaining between them. As DNA, the CDR3 is TGTGCCATCAGTGTTGGGGCAGGGGAGTACGAGCAGTACTTC. The encoded protein is CAISVGAGEYEQYF.

V gene TRBV7-2 combines with J gene TRBJ2-5, with D possibly TRBD2 on 5 matching bases. Germline CDR1 is SGHTA and CDR2 is FQGNSA. V lost 7 bases to trimming and J lost 5 bases, with 17 bases between them. This CDR3 region has 14 residues. CDR3 sequence reads: CASTLRTVGETQYF. CDR3 nucleotide sequence: TGTGCCAGCACCCTACGGACTGTGGGGGAGACCCAGTACTTC. The variable domain in full, with the rest retrieved from reference TRBV7-2 and TRBJ2-5, is GAGVSQSPSNKVTEKGKDVELRCDPISGHTALYWYRQSLGQGLEFLIYFQGNSAPDKSGLPSDRFSAERTGGSVSTLTIQRTQQEDSAVYLCASTLRTVGETQYFGPGTRLLVL.

The V gene is TRBV5-1, the J gene TRBJ1-2; 7 bases map to TRBD1. This CDR3 region has 14 residues. V shed 2 bases and J 3 bases; nucleotides not matched to a gene: 4. CDR1 SGHRS and CDR2 YFSETQ come from the germline V gene. Written as DNA, the CDR3 is TGCGCCAGCAGCTTTACGGGGACAGACTATGGCTACACCTTC. Its protein is CASSFTGTDYGYTF.

V and J are TRBV5-1 and TRBJ1-5; TRBD1 aligns across 7 bases. This CDR3 has 14 amino acids. Germline CDR1 reads SGHRS; CDR2 reads YFSETQ. J gave up 1 base and V 4 bases, and 2 bases lay outside the gene matches. The CDR3 nucleotides read TGCGCCAGCAGCGCGGGACAGAGCAATCAGCCCCAGCATTTT. It is translated as CASSAGQSNQPQHF.

This clone was detected only once. This chain links TRBV27 with TRBJ1-6, with 8 bases that match TRBD1. Losses at the gene ends were 3 bases for V and 9 bases for J; bases not matched to a gene: 19. Germline V gene sequence: CDR1 MNHEY, CDR2 SMNVEV (reference sequence). The CDR3 consists of 19 residues. The CDR3 protein is CASSFHPWVLDRERSPLHF. The CDR3, as DNA: TGTGCCAGCAGTTTTCATCCATGGGTTTTGGACAGGGAGCGTTCACCCCTCCACTTT.

The chain carries TRBV2 and TRBJ1-6, with D unresolved. This CDR3 contains 12 residues. Germline CDR1 and CDR2: SNHLY and FYNNEI. V shed 7 bases and J shed 9 bases, with 10 bases lying between them. In nucleotides, the CDR3 is TGTGCCAGCAATTCAGGTAGTTCACCCCTCCACTTT. Residues: CASNSGSSPLHF.

This chain connects TRBV2 to TRBJ2-2; TRBD2 matches at 7 bases. This CDR3 region has 14 residues. Germline CDR1 and CDR2: SNHLY and FYNNEI. The trim removed 6 bases at V and 6 bases at J, leaving 7 bases unmatched. The CDR3 DNA is TGTGCCAGCAGCTTAGGACTAGTTCCCGGGGAGCTGTTTTTT. Protein sequence: CASSLGLVPGELFF.

The chain links TRBV2 to TRBJ2-6; 9 positions agree with TRBD1. CDR1 is SNHLY, CDR2 FYNNEI, per germline. CDR3 length: 15 amino acids. J gave up 2 bases and V 8 bases, and 4 bases lay outside the gene matches. CDR3 coding DNA: TGTGCCAGCCTACAGGGGGCAGCTGGGGCCAACGTCCTGACTTTC. Its protein product is CASLQGAAGANVLTF. Using reference TRBV2 and TRBJ2-6 for the parts outside the CDR3, the full variable domain is EPEVTQTPSHQVTQMGQEVILRCVPISNHLYFYWYRQILGQKVEFLVSFYNNEISEKSEIFDDQFSVERPDGSNFTLKIRSTKLEDSAMYFCASLQGAAGANVLTFGAGSRLTVL.